A single sample is the source of the 5 T cell receptor beta chains below, sequenced in a study of graft-versus-host responses after intestinal transplantation. Their recognized antigens are unknown. Produced via immunoSEQ multiplex PCR; TCRdb's table is partial and in-frame only. In the table there are about 93,000 clones, approximately 92% of which are singletons. This material consisted of unstimulated CD8+ T cells sorted from spleen or lymph node cells, taken before intestinal transplant. These receptors were obtained from a human donor who received an intestinal transplant.

On this clone: This specimen includes other DNA sequences encoding the same CDR3. The genes are TRBV5-8 and TRBJ2-5; 9 bases fit TRBD1. Germline trimming cut 4 bases from V and 5 bases from J; bases unmatched to any gene: 6. Per germline, CDR1 SGHTS and CDR2 YDEGEE. CDR3 size: 14 residues. Here the CDR3 DNA reads TGTGCCAGCAGCCTAGGGACAGGGAGGGAGACCCAGTACTTC. Its protein is CASSLGTGRETQYF.

CDR3 DNA sequence: TGTGCCAGCAGTGAGGGACAGTTTGTCGGCTACACCTTC. Translated, it gives CASSEGQFVGYTF. The rearrangement links TRBV25-1 to TRBJ1-2; 7 bases agree with TRBD1. Germline V gives CDR1 MGHDK, CDR2 SYGVNS. V gave up 3 bases and J gave up 8 bases; unmatched junction bases: 6. This CDR3 is 13 amino acids long.

This clone was counted once. The chain couples TRBV4-1 to TRBJ2-2; 10 nucleotides line up with TRBD2. The CDR3 contains 17 residues. Germline trimming cut 0 bases from V and 6 bases from J; bases unmatched to any gene: 7. CDR1 and CDR2 from the germline V gene are MGHRA and YSYEKL. CDR3 DNA sequence: TGCGCCAGCAGCCAAGATTTCCAGCGGGAGGGCGCCGGGGAGCTGTTTTTT. Its translation is CASSQDFQREGAGELFF.

The chain couples TRBV19 to TRBJ1-3; TRBD1 matches at 7 bases. Trimming at V came to 6 bases and at J to 3 bases, leaving 8 bases not matched to a gene. Germline CDR1 reads LNHDA; CDR2 reads SQIVND (reference sequence). This CDR3 contains 15 residues. CDR3 coding DNA: TGTGCCAGTAGACAGGACAGGACGGATGGAAACACCATATATTTT. This encodes CASRQDRTDGNTIYF.

The V and J genes are TRBV27 and TRBJ2-7, with a weak D call TRBD2 (5 bases). The germline gives CDR1 MNHEY, CDR2 SMNVEV (reference sequence). Trimming left V 2 bases short and J 0 bases short, with 14 bases between. The CDR3 loop spans 16 amino acids. CDR3 residues: CASSLQVGLASYEQYF. CDR3 nucleotides: TGTGCCAGCAGTTTACAGGTTGGTCTAGCCTCCTACGAGCAGTACTTC.